This TCR beta chain stems from a study of human T cells and chemical hapten exposure. Overall study context: A 2 cm by 2 cm inner upper arm patch received 2% DPC for sensitization. Alopecia areata, totalis and universalis patients, mostly female, were included.

The ends were cut back, 2 bases at V and 0 bases at J, with 14 bases in the middle. The length of the CDR3 is 16 residues. The germline V gene has CDR1 SGHRS and CDR2 YFSETQ. TCRdb reprocessed the RACE reads via MiXCR and lists one record per CDR3 protein. The sample has 300,000 to 450,000 distinct CDR3 sequences, more than 4.5% seen once. This clonotype appeared many times. Time point indicated: pre-sensitization, week 0. Treatment of the sample: therapeutic diphenylcyclopropenone sensitization with weekly scalp DPC. The sequenced sample was whole blood, obtained in connection with sensitization to the hapten diphenylcyclopropenone (DPC). This clonotype was sampled from a woman in her forties or fifties with alopecia areata. Some clones in this sample may be carry-over from other donors' samples. The chain has TRBV5-1 and TRBJ1-1; D not resolved. In DNA form, the CDR3 reads TGCGCCAGCAGCTTCCCCGGCGCACTCCTGAACACTGAAGCTTTCTTT. This encodes CASSFPGALLNTEAFF.